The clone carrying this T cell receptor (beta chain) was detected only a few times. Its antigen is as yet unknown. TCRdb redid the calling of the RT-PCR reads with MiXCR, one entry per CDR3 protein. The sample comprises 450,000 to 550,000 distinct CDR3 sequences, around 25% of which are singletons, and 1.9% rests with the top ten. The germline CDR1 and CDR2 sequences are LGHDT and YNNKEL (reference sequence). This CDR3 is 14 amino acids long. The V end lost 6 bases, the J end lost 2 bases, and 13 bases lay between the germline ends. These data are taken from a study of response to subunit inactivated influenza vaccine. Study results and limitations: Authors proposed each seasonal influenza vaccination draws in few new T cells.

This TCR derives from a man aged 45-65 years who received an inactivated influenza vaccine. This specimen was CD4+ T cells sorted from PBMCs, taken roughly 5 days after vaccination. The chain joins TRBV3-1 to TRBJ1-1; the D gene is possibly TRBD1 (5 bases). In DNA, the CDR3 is TGTGCCAGCAGTATCATGACAGAAAACACTGAAGCTTTCTTT. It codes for CASSIMTENTEAFF.